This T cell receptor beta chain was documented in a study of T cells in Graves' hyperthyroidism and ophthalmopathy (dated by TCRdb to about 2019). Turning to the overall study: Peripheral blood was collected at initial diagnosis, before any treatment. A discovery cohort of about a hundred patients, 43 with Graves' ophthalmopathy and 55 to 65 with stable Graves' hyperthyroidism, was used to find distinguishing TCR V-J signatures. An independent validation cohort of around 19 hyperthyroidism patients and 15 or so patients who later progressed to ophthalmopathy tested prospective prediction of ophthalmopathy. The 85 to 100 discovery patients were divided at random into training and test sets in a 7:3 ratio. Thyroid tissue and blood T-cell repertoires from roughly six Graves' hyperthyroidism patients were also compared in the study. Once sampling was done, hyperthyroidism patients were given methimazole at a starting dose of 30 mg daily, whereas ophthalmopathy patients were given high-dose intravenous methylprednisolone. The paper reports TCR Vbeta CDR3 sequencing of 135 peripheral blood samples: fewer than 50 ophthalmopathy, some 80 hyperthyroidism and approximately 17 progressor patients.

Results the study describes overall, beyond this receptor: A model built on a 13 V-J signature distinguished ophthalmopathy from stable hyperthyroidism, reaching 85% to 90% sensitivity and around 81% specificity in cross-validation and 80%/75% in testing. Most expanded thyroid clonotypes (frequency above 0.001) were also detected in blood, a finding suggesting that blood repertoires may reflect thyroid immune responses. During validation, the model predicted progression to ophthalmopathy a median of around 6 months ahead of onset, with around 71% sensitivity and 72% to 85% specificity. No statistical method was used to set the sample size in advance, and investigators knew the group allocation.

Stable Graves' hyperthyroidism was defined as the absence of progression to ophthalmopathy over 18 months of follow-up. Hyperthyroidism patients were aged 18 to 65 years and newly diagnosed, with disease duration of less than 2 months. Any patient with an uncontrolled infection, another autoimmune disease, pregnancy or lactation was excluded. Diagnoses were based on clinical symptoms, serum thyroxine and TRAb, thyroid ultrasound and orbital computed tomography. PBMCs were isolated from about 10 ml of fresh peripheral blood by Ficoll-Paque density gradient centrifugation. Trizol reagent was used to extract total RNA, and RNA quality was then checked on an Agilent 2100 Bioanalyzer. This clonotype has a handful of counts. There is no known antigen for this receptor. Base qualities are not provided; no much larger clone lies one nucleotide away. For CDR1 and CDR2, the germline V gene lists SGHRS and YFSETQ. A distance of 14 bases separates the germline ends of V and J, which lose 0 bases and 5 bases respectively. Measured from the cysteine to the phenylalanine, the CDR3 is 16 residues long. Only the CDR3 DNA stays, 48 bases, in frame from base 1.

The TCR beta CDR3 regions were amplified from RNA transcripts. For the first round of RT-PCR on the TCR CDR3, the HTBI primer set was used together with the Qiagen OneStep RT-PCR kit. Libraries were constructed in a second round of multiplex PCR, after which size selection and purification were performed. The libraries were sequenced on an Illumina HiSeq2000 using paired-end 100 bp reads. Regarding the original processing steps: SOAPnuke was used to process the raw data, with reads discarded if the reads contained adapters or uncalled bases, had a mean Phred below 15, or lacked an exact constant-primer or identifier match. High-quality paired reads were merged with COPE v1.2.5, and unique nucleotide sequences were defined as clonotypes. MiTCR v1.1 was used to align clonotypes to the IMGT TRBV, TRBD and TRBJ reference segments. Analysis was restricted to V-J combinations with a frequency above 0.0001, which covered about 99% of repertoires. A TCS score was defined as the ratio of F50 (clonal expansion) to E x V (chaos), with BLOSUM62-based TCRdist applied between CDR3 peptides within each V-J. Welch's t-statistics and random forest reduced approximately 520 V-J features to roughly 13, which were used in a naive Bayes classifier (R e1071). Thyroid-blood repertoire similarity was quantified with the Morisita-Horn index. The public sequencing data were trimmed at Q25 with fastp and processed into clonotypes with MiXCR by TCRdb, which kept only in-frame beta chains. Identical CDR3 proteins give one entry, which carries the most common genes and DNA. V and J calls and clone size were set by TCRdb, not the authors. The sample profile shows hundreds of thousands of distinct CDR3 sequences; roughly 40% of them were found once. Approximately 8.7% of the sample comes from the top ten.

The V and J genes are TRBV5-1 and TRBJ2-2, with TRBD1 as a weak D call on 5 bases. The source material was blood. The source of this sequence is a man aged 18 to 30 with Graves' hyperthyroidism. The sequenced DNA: TGCGCCAGCAGCTTGGTTCCGCAGGGTTTGACCGGGGAGCTGTTTTTT. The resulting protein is CASSLVPQGLTGELFF.